The clone carrying this T cell receptor (beta chain) was observed a handful of times. Its antigen is currently unknown. This sample is part of a study of T-cell memory formation after mild COVID-19. General study findings and limits: Contracting CD4+ clones were located mainly in CM and EM, and CD8+ clones in EMRA. Contracting clones from day 15 to 85 had balanced CD4/CD8; later expanders favoured CD4+. Cross-reactive memory apparently joined, as some responding clones appeared in pre-infection memory.

Using constant-segment primers, 5'RACE produced TCR alpha and TCR beta cDNA libraries carrying sample barcodes and UMIs. One entry per CDR3 protein, called by TCRdb with MiXCR from the 5' RACE reads. Among 250,000 to 300,000 distinct CDR3 sequences listed, 8% to 10% were seen once. CDR1 is MNHEY and CDR2 is SVGAGI in the germline V gene. The V end lost 2 bases, the J end lost 5 bases, and 7 bases lay between the germline ends. CDR3 length: 13 amino acids. The J gene is TRBJ1-5, the V gene TRBV6-5; D is undetermined. This sequence was found in a man between 18 and 35 years old who had mild COVID-19 (a few samples of this study predate the infection). Cell type and time point are not known. Input material: PBMCs or a T cell subset sorted from them (not recorded which). The CDR3 DNA sequence: TGTGCCAGCAGTTACGTCGCGGATCAGCCCCAGCATTTT. It codes for CASSYVADQPQHF.